The 27 T cell receptor beta chains below were found in one sample sequenced in a study of radiotherapy plus CTLA-4 blockade in lung cancer. Assay used: immunoSEQ multiplex PCR; TCRdb lists only in-frame clones, some missing. This table has 52,000 or so clones, approximately 79% appearing once. The sequences come from peripheral blood, collected from a patient treated with radiotherapy plus ipilimumab. The receptor source for this set is a human donor with non-small cell lung cancer who had a partial response to radiotherapy plus ipilimumab.

The chain combines TRBV7-9 with TRBJ1-3; D may be TRBD1 (6 bases). Between the trimmed V and J ends, which lost 4 bases and 6 bases, there was a span of 16 bases. This CDR3 has 15 residues. In germline, CDR1 is SEHNR, CDR2 FQNEAQ (reference sequence). The CDR3 DNA reads TGTGCCAGCAGCTCCCTAATGACAGGTCTAAACACCATATATTTT. Amino acids: CASSSLMTGLNTIYF.

This chain links TRBV14 with TRBJ2-1; 10 bases are a match to TRBD2. The ends lost 5 bases at V and 6 bases at J; junction bases unmatched: 4. CDR3 length: 14 amino acids. The germline gives CDR1 SGHDN, CDR2 FVKESK. CDR3 in DNA: TGTGCCAGCAGCTTACTAGCGGGAATCAATGAGCAGTTCTTC. This translates into CASSLLAGINEQFF. The full variable domain, with the rest looked up from reference TRBV14 and TRBJ2-1, is EAGVTQFPSHSVIEKGQTVTLRCDPISGHDNLYWYRRVMGKEIKFLLHFVKESKQDESGMPNNRFLAERTGGTYSTLKVQPAELEDSGVYFCASSLLAGINEQFFGPGTRLTVL.

The V and J genes are TRBV30 and TRBJ1-5, with D perhaps matching TRBD1 (6 bases). CDR3 length: 13 residues. Per the germline V gene, CDR1 is GTSNPN and CDR2 is SVGIG (reference sequence). Trimming took 0 bases from V and 5 from J, leaving 8 bases between them. Here the CDR3 DNA reads TGTGCCTGGAGTGTAAGGGGGTATCAGCCCCAGCATTTT. Protein sequence: CAWSVRGYQPQHF.

J is TRBJ2-2 and V is TRBV11-2; TRBD1 matches 10 bases. The CDR3 covers 14 residues. Germline CDR1 reads SGHAT; CDR2 reads FQNNGV. The J segment lost 7 bases and the V segment lost 4 bases, leaving 3 bases of the junction unmatched. The DNA for the CDR3 is TGTGCCAGCAGCTGGGGACAGGGGTACGGGGAGCTGTTTTTT. It is translated as CASSWGQGYGELFF.

The sample holds a few counts of this clone. J is TRBJ2-5 and V is TRBV9; 7 positions agree with TRBD1. The CDR3 is made up of 14 amino acids. The germline V gene encodes CDR1 SGDLS and CDR2 YYNGEE. The J segment lost 1 base and the V segment lost 3 bases, leaving 3 bases of the junction unmatched. The CDR3, as DNA: TGTGCCAGCAGCGGTGGGACAGTCCAAGAGACCCAGTACTTC. This codes for CASSGGTVQETQYF.

The chain links TRBV30 to TRBJ1-1; a weak D match, TRBD1 (5 bases). From germline, CDR1 is GTSNPN and CDR2 SVGIG (reference sequence). The length of the CDR3 is 13 residues. The V end lost 3 bases, the J end lost 4 bases, and 12 bases lay between the germline ends. The CDR3, as DNA: TGTGCCTGGAGCGCAGGGCTAGGCACTGAAGCTTTCTTT. It yields the protein CAWSAGLGTEAFF.

This sequence joins TRBV6-1 and TRBJ1-6, with D hard to call. The CDR3 runs 14 residues. Per the germline V gene, CDR1 is MNHNS and CDR2 is SASEGT. Trimming stripped 1 base from V and 6 bases from J, with 7 bases between. CDR3 coding DNA: TGTGCCAGCAGTGAAGTAGCAGTTAATTCACCCCTCCACTTT. Its protein is CASSEVAVNSPLHF.

Written as DNA, the CDR3 is TGTGCCAGTAGTTCCGGGATTAACACAGATACGCAGTATTTT. Its translation: CASSSGINTDTQYF. V and J are TRBV19 and TRBJ2-3, with D maybe TRBD2 (5 bases). Trimming removed 5 bases from V and 2 bases from J, with 11 bases in between. From germline, CDR1 is LNHDA and CDR2 SQIVND (reference sequence). The CDR3 has 14 residues.

The CDR3 DNA reads TGTGCCAGCAGTTACTCGGCGGGGGGAACGAAAGAGACCCAGTACTTC. It specifies CASSYSAGGTKETQYF. The chain recombines TRBV6-5 with TRBJ2-5; 8 bases are a match to TRBD2. Germline values: CDR1 MNHEY, CDR2 SVGAGI. This CDR3 contains 16 residues. V lost 0 bases to trimming and J lost 3 bases; unmatched junction nucleotides: 6.

The chain carries TRBV6-1 and TRBJ1-2, with 7 bases that match TRBD1. Germline V gives CDR1 MNHNS, CDR2 SASEGT. This CDR3 has 12 amino acids. V lost 7 bases to trimming and J lost 4 bases; unmatched junction nucleotides: 3. CDR3 nucleotides: TGTGCCAGCACAACAGGGGCCTATGGCTACACCTTC. Protein sequence: CASTTGAYGYTF.

This clone was recorded many times. Written as DNA, the CDR3 is TGTGCCAGCAGCTTGGTGACAGCTACTCAAGAGACCCAGTACTTC. The encoded protein is CASSLVTATQETQYF. The chain couples TRBV5-6 to TRBJ2-5; D may be TRBD1 (5 bases). Trimming cost V 0 bases and J 2 bases, with 11 bases left between them. Germline CDR1 SGHDT, CDR2 YYEEEE. This CDR3 region has 15 residues.

The gene calls are TRBV5-4 and TRBJ2-1; 13 bases match TRBD2. The germline V gene encodes CDR1 SGHNT and CDR2 YYREEE (reference sequence). With V trimmed by 4 bases and J by 4 bases, 2 bases remained unmatched. This CDR3 has 15 residues. The CDR3 loop reads CASSQGLAGYNEQFF. The CDR3 DNA reads TGTGCCAGCAGCCAGGGACTAGCGGGGTACAATGAGCAGTTCTTC.

The V gene is TRBV4-3, the J gene TRBJ2-7; the match to TRBD2 covers 7 bases. Looked up from germline, CDR1 is LGHNA and CDR2 is YSLEER. CDR3 length: 17 amino acids. V was pared by 1 base and J by 0 bases, with 9 bases of the junction left unmatched. CDR3 nucleotide sequence: TGCGCCAGCAGCCAAGGGTGGTATGGCGGGAGCTCCTACGAGCAGTACTTC. As protein: CASSQGWYGGSSYEQYF.

J is TRBJ1-1 and V is TRBV11-2, with 8 bases identical to TRBD1. Germline V gene data show CDR1 as SGHAT and CDR2 as FQNNGV. The CDR3 has 13 amino acids. The junction had 4 bases not matched to a gene; V was cut back by 3 bases and J by 7 bases. The CDR3 DNA follows: TGTGCCAGCAGCTTCGGGACAGGAGGTGAAGCTTTCTTT. Residues: CASSFGTGGEAFF.

The chain uses TRBV7-2 and TRBJ1-5; maybe TRBD1 (5 bases). This CDR3 has 16 residues. Germline CDR1 reads SGHTA; CDR2 reads FQGNSA. V dropped 1 base and J dropped 2 bases, with 12 bases sitting between them. CDR3 nucleotide sequence: TGTGCCAGCAGCTTAGGTCAGGGCCGAGGCAATCAGCCCCAGCATTTT. This gives the protein CASSLGQGRGNQPQHF.

The chain combines TRBV28 with TRBJ2-3, with 13 bases matching TRBD2. The trim removed 7 bases at V and 3 bases at J, leaving 13 bases unmatched. The CDR3 spans 18 residues. CDR1 and CDR2 from the germline V gene are MDHEN and SYDVKM. CDR3 DNA sequence: TGTGCCAGCACTACCTTCCGCCAGGGACTAGCGGGGACAGATACGCAGTATTTT. The encoded protein is CASTTFRQGLAGTDTQYF.

This clone was recorded a few times. The rearrangement links TRBV28 to TRBJ2-7; a weak D match, TRBD1 (7 bases). Between the trimmed V and J ends, which lost 6 bases and 5 bases, there was a span of 17 bases. CDR1 MDHEN and CDR2 SYDVKM come from the germline V gene. The CDR3 length is 14 residues. The CDR3 spells CASSPAGQSHEQYF. The CDR3, as DNA: TGTGCCAGCAGCCCCGCGGGACAGTCCCACGAGCAGTACTTC.

The chain couples TRBV7-9 to TRBJ1-3, with D possibly being TRBD1 (6 bases). The CDR3 totals 15 residues. Trimming stripped 5 bases from V and 4 bases from J, with 15 bases between. Germline lookup yields CDR1 SEHNR and CDR2 FQNEAQ (reference sequence). Here the CDR3 reads CASSLDGQRGNTIYF. Written as DNA, the CDR3 is TGTGCCAGCAGCCTAGACGGACAGCGCGGAAACACCATATATTTT.

This clone was counted between two and nine times. The CDR3: CASSTGDSPLHF. Written as DNA, the CDR3 is TGTGCCAGCAGTACCGGGGATTCACCCCTCCACTTT. This chain uses TRBV2 with TRBJ1-6; D is ambiguous. The V gene's germline CDR1 is SNHLY and CDR2 FYNNEI. CDR3 length: 12 residues. V was pared by 5 bases and J by 8 bases, with 7 bases between.

The rearrangement links TRBV4-3 to TRBJ1-1; no firm D call. The CDR3 spans 15 residues. From germline, CDR1 is LGHNA and CDR2 YSLEER. Trimming shortened V by 2 bases and J by 1 base, and 11 bases separated the two germline ends. CDR3 region: CASSQSQVENTEAFF. Here the CDR3 DNA reads TGCGCCAGCAGCCAATCGCAGGTCGAGAACACTGAAGCTTTCTTT.

This chain joins TRBV19 and TRBJ1-5; 9 bases line up with TRBD1. Germline values: CDR1 LNHDA, CDR2 SQIVND (reference sequence). The CDR3 covers 15 residues. The junction had 8 bases not matched to a gene; V was cut back by 5 bases and J by 6 bases. The CDR3 DNA sequence: TGTGCCAGTAGTCTAGTCCCGGGACAGGGTCAGCCCCAGCATTTT. This sequence encodes CASSLVPGQGQPQHF. The full variable domain, in which reference TRBV19 and TRBJ1-5 provide the parts outside the CDR3, is DGGITQSPKYLFRKEGQNVTLSCEQNLNHDAMYWYRQDPGQGLRLIYYSQIVNDFQKGDIAEGYSVSREKKESFPLTVTSAQKNPTAFYLCASSLVPGQGQPQHFGDGTRLSIL.

This clone was found a few times. The CDR3 reads CASSLALGGNTEAFF. As DNA, the CDR3 is TGCGCCAGCAGCTTGGCATTAGGGGGAAACACTGAAGCTTTCTTT. J is TRBJ1-1 and V is TRBV5-1; D is possibly TRBD1 (6 bases). Trimming removed 0 bases at V and 2 bases at J, with 11 bases between. The CDR3 length is 15 residues. The germline V gene has CDR1 SGHRS and CDR2 YFSETQ.

The rearrangement links TRBV6-5 to TRBJ2-7; 10 bases map to TRBD2. The V and J ends lost 0 bases and 2 bases, in that order; junction bases with no gene match: 1. CDR1 and CDR2 (germline): MNHEY, SVGAGI. This CDR3 has 15 residues. The CDR3 nucleotides are TGTGCCAGCAGTTACTCAGGACTAGCGGCCTACGAGCAGTACTTC. Translated, it gives CASSYSGLAAYEQYF.

The V and J genes are TRBV9 and TRBJ2-1, with a weak D call TRBD1 (6 bases). V was shortened by 3 bases and J by 7 bases, with 23 bases between the two germline ends. This CDR3 comprises 17 residues. Germline-derived CDR1 and CDR2 are SGDLS and YYNGEE. The CDR3 is CASSAGAPGVRSNEQFF. The CDR3 DNA sequence: TGTGCCAGCAGCGCCGGAGCCCCAGGGGTGAGGAGTAATGAGCAGTTCTTC.

This clone appeared a few times. The chain has TRBV2 and TRBJ1-1; the D gene is possibly TRBD1 (5 bases). Germline V gene lookup returns CDR1 SNHLY and CDR2 FYNNEI. V shed 7 bases and J shed 7 bases, with 19 bases lying between them. This CDR3 has 14 amino acids. CDR3 loop: CASTLTRQGGEAFF. Written as DNA, the CDR3 is TGTGCCAGCACCCTGACACGGCAGGGCGGTGAAGCTTTCTTT.

The V call is TRBV19, the J call TRBJ2-5; possibly TRBD2 for D (5 bases). V gave up 4 bases and J gave up 5 bases, with 8 bases separating them. The CDR3 has 12 residues. Per germline, CDR1 LNHDA and CDR2 SQIVND (reference sequence). Here the CDR3 reads CASSRTPETQYF. DNA for the CDR3: TGTGCCAGTAGTAGGACTCCCGAGACCCAGTACTTC.

The chain carries TRBV19 and TRBJ2-1; 7 bases are a match to TRBD1. The J segment lost 6 bases and the V segment lost 5 bases, leaving 7 bases of the junction unmatched. Germline V CDR1 and CDR2: LNHDA, SQIVND (reference sequence). The CDR3 consists of 14 residues. This chain's CDR3 is CASSSRTGRNEQFF. CDR3 coding DNA: TGTGCCAGTAGTTCCCGGACAGGCCGCAATGAGCAGTTCTTC.